This T cell receptor (beta chain) was obtained from a study of blood T cell repertoires in COVID-19. Produced via immunoSEQ multiplex PCR; TCRdb's table is partial and in-frame only. The sample holds under 300,000 clones, roughly 89% seen once. The germline V and J ends were trimmed by 8 bases and 0 bases, with 7 bases remaining between them. The CDR3 spans 12 residues. The clonotype comes from a man aged 45-65 years with acute or convalescent COVID-19. The rearrangement uses TRBV12-3 or TRBV12-4 and TRBJ1-1; unclear D gene. The sample comprised peripheral blood. CDR3 in DNA: TGTGCCAGCGCGGGGATGAACACTGAAGCTTTCTTT. Residues: CASAGMNTEAFF.